The next 2 T cell receptor beta chains were all read from a single sample in a study of radiotherapy plus CTLA-4 blockade in lung cancer. Profiled with immunoSEQ multiplex PCR; TCRdb holds only in-frame clones, not every one. Of approximately 82,000 clones listed, roughly four fifths are singletons. Sequenced material: peripheral blood, taken from a patient treated with radiotherapy plus ipilimumab. Every receptor here comes from a human donor with non-small cell lung cancer that progressed on radiotherapy plus ipilimumab.

The chain carries TRBV10-3 and TRBJ2-3; D ambiguous. CDR1 is ENHRY, CDR2 SYGVKD, per germline. Trimming took off 6 bases at V and 2 bases at J, with 18 bases between the two ends. This CDR3 is 16 amino acids long. The CDR3, as DNA: TGTGCCATCAGGAGGAACCGGGCGCCCGCCACAGATACGCAGTATTTT. As protein: CAIRRNRAPATDTQYF.

The chain couples TRBV7-2 to TRBJ2-1, with 8 positions matching TRBD2. Germline-derived CDR1 and CDR2 are SGHTA and FQGNSA. With 0 bases clipped from V and 10 bases from J, the junction kept 5 bases outside the gene matches. The CDR3 is made up of 14 amino acids. Here the CDR3 DNA reads TGTGCCAGCAGCTTAGCTTGGACTAGCTGGGAGCAGTTCTTC. It yields the protein CASSLAWTSWEQFF. The full variable domain, completed using reference TRBV7-2 and TRBJ2-1, is GAGVSQSPSNKVTEKGKDVELRCDPISGHTALYWYRQSLGQGLEFLIYFQGNSAPDKSGLPSDRFSAERTGGSVSTLTIQRTQQEDSAVYLCASSLAWTSWEQFFGPGTRLTVL.